The TCR beta chain described here comes from a study of regulatory T cells in long-lasting Graves disease. Investigators prepared the TCR beta libraries by applying iRepertoire HTBI primers and Arm-PCR of CDR3 regions. One entry per CDR3 protein, called by TCRdb with MiXCR from the multiplex PCR reads. The sample records about 470,000 distinct CDR3 sequences, less than 25% being singletons. Notes on this clonotype: A much bigger clone sits one base away, suggesting this may be a read error. The conserved phenylalanine or tryptophan is not found at the CDR3 terminus, so this likely reflects a read error.

The CDR3 extends over 15 amino acids. V lost 5 bases, J lost 6 bases, and 8 bases stayed unmatched. The germline CDR1 and CDR2 sequences are MNHNS and SASEGT. Time point of the sample: persistent/refractory GD, antithyroid drugs over 5 years with positive TRAb. From PBMCs, RNA was extracted and then used to make the TCR library. The receptor's source is a female donor with Graves disease. The starting material was peripheral blood mononuclear cells (PBMCs), obtained when the disease was refractory, from a patient treated with antithyroid drugs. This chain uses TRBV6-1 with TRBJ1-5; TRBD1 matches 9 bases. The CDR3 here is CASSPGTGLSQPQHL. The CDR3 DNA reads as TGTGCCAGCAGTCCTGGGACAGGGTTATCTCAGCCCCAGCATCTT.